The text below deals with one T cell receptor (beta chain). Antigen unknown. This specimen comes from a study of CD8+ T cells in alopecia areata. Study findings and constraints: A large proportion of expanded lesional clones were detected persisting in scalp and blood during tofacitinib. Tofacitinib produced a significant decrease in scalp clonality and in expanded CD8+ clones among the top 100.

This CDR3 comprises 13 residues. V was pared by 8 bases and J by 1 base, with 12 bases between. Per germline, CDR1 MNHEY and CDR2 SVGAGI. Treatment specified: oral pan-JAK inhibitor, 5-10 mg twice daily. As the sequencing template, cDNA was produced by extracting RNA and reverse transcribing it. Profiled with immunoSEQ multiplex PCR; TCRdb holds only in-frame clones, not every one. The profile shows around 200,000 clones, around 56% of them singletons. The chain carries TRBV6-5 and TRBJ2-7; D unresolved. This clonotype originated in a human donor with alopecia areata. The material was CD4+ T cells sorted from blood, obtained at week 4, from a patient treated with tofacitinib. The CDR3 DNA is TGTGCCAGCGAGTCCCTGGGGTCCTACGAGCAGTACTTC. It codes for CASESLGSYEQYF.